This entry describes one T cell receptor (beta chain). Here immunoSEQ multiplex PCR was the method, and the copy in TCRdb shows in-frame clones only, minus some. The sample lists fewer than 3 million clones, around 93% occurring once. The source of the sample is a study of shared clonotypes between healthy human individuals. The germline V gene encodes CDR1 GTSNPN and CDR2 SVGIG (reference sequence). This CDR3 has 14 residues. Trimming cost V 2 bases and J 2 bases, with 9 bases left between them. Into CD45RA+ naive and CD45RA-negative memory subsets, the CD4+ cells were split. What was sequenced was naive CD4+ T cells from PBMCs. Subset indicated: CD45RA+ positively selected. This rearrangement joins TRBV30 to TRBJ2-2; unclear D gene. The TCR originated in a man aged 18 to 30 in good health. Some clones in this sample may be carry-over from other donors' samples. The CDR3 loop is CAWSLLTNTGELFF. The CDR3 region has the DNA TGTGCCTGGAGTCTCCTCACAAACACCGGGGAGCTGTTTTTT.